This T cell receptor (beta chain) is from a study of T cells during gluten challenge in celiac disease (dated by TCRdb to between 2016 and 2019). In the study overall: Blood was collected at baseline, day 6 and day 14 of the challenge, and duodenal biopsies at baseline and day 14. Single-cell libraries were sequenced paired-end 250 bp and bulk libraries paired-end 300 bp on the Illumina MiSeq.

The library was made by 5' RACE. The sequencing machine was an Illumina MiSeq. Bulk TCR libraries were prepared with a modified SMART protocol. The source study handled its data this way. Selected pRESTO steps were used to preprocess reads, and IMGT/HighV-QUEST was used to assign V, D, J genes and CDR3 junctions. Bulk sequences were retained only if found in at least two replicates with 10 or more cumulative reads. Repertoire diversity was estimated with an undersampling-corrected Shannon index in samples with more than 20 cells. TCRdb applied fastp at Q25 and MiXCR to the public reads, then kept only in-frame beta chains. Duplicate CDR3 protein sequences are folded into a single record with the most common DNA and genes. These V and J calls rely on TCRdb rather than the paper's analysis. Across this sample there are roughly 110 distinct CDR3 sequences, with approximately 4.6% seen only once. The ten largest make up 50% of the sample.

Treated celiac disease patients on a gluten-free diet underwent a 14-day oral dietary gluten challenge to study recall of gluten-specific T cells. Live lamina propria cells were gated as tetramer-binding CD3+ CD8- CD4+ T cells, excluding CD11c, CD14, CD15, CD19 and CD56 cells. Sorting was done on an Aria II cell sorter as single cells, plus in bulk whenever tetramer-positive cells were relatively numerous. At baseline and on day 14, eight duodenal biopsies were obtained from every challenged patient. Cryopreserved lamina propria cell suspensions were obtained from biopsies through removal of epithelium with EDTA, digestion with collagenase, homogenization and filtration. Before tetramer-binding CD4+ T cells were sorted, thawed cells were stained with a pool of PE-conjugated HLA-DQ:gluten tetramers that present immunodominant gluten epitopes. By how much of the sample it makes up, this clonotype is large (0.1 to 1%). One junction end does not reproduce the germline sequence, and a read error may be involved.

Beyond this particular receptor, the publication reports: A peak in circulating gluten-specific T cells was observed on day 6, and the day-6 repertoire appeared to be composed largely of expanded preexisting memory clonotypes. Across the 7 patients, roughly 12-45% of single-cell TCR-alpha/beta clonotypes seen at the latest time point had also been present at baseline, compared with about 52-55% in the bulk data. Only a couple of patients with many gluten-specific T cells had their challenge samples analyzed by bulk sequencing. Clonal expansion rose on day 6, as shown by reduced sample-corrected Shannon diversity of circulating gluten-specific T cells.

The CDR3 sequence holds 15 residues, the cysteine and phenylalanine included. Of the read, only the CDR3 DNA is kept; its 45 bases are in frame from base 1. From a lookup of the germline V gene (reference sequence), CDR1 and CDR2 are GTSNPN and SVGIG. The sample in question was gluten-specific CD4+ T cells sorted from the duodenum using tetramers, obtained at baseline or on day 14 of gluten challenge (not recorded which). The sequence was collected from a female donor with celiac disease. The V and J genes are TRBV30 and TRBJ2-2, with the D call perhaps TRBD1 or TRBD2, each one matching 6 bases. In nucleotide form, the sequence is TGTGCCTGGAGTAGGACGGGATGGGACACCGGGGAGGTGTTTTTT. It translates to CAWSRTGWDTGEVFF.